The 2 T cell receptor beta chains given below trace back to one sample, sequenced in a study of blood T cell repertoires in COVID-19. Clones were sequenced by immunoSEQ multiplex PCR, and TCRdb holds only the in-frame ones, with some missing. Found here are about 400,000 clones, roughly 89% of them singletons; the top ten hold 1.7%. Sequencing input: PBMCs or T cells enriched from blood (not recorded which). The origin of the receptors is a young woman who had recovered from COVID-19.

The chain couples TRBV10-3 to TRBJ1-1; the match to TRBD1 covers 8 bases. Looked up from germline, CDR1 is ENHRY and CDR2 is SYGVKD. The ends lost 3 bases at V and 4 bases at J; junction bases unmatched: 10. This CDR3 has 16 residues. Here the CDR3 DNA reads TGTGCCATCAGTGAAGGACAGGGAGGGGATTCCACTGAAGCTTTCTTT. Its translation: CAISEGQGGDSTEAFF.

V is TRBV7-4 and J is TRBJ2-7, with 9 bases lining up with TRBD2. CDR3 length: 16 residues. Trimming removed 0 bases from V and 3 bases from J; junction bases left unmatched: 6. CDR1 SGHVT and CDR2 SQSDAQ come from the germline V gene. CDR3 DNA: TGTGCCAGCAGCTTAGCGTCCCTAGCGGGGAGCTACGAGCAGTACTTC. Encoded protein: CASSLASLAGSYEQYF.